This T cell receptor (beta chain) was recorded in a study of CD8+CD57+ T cells in acquired aplastic anemia. Points on this clonotype: Its antigen is unknown.

The germline V gene encodes CDR1 SGHDN and CDR2 FVKESK. V lost 3 bases and J lost 2, with 8 bases in between. The CDR3 totals 13 residues. Patients chosen for sequencing had CD8+CD57+ cells that had expanded, as shown by flow cytometry. Notes on the study in general: CD8+ Simpson's diversity showed no significant patient-control difference.

Genomic DNA provided the template from which TCR beta VDJ and CDR3 profiles were obtained. TCRdb reanalysed the reads using MiXCR and keeps one entry per CDR3 protein. The table lists a few hundred thousand distinct CDR3 sequences, around a third of them singletons. This receptor was identified in a human donor with aplastic anemia. V is TRBV14 and J is TRBJ2-7; D is unresolved. Specimen: sorted CD4+, CD8+, or CD8+CD57+ T cells (not recorded which) from PBMCs. In DNA, the CDR3 is TGTGCCAGCAGCCAGTTCGTTACCTACGAGCAGTACTTC. This codes for CASSQFVTYEQYF.